One sample yielded the 26 T cell receptor beta chains listed below, sequenced in a study of blood T cells in healthy people across ages (dated by TCRdb to the mid-2010s). Library preparation was by 5' RACE. The sequencing machine was an Illumina HiSeq 2500. The second PCR ran for roughly 7 to 11 cycles and used a J-beta primer mix along with a sample-barcoded 5' primer. TCRdb itself trimmed the public reads at Q25 with fastp, ran MiXCR and retained productive beta chains. Every entry covers one CDR3 protein and lists the most common genes and DNA from its rows. Here the sample has 700,000 to 900,000 distinct CDR3 sequences; 20% to 30% occur a single time. In total, the top ten clones hold around 3% of the sample. In addition, the sample was reused for a study of T cells of mothers and their children.

Sequencing was carried out using blood. These TCRs come from a boy aged 5-17 years in good health.

The CDR3 region has the DNA TGTGCCAGCATCCTGGGGAAATGGTACAATGAGCAGTTCTTC. This encodes CASILGKWYNEQFF. J is TRBJ2-1 and V is TRBV5-6; D remains ambiguous. The V end was cut by 6 bases, the J end by 4 bases, with 14 bases between. This CDR3 comprises 14 residues. Germline V gives CDR1 SGHDT, CDR2 YYEEEE.

V is TRBV7-8 and J is TRBJ1-2; D is unclear. Trimming removed 2 bases from V and 8 bases from J, with 12 bases in between. The CDR3 totals 13 residues. CDR1 and CDR2 from the germline V gene are SGHVS and FQNEAQ. The CDR3 DNA sequence: TGTGCCAGCAGCTTATTCGGGGTGAGGGGCTACACCTTC. The encoded protein is CASSLFGVRGYTF.

This clonotype was seen a handful of times. This chain joins TRBV18 and TRBJ2-2; weak D call: TRBD2 (7 bases). CDR1 KGHSH and CDR2 LQKENI come from the germline V gene. This CDR3 contains 15 residues. V was shortened by 3 bases and J by 3 bases, with 11 bases between the two germline ends. The CDR3 spells CASSPRGPDTGELFF. The CDR3 nucleotides are TGTGCCAGCTCACCGCGGGGGCCCGACACCGGGGAGCTGTTTTTT.

The rearrangement links TRBV9 to TRBJ1-4; 8 bases are shared with TRBD1. The length of the CDR3 is 16 residues. The V and J ends lost 3 bases and 7 bases, in that order; junction bases with no gene match: 11. Per the germline V gene, CDR1 is SGDLS and CDR2 is YYNGEE. CDR3 nucleotide sequence: TGTGCCAGCAGCGATTACTCAGGGGGCCGGGGTGAAAAACTGTTTTTT. Translated, it gives CASSDYSGGRGEKLFF.

This clonotype was observed a few times. The V and J genes are TRBV20-1 and TRBJ1-4, with TRBD1 matching over 11 bases. This CDR3 has 15 residues. J was trimmed by 8 bases and V by 0 bases; bases with no gene match: 5. Germline V gives CDR1 DFQATT, CDR2 SNEGSKA (reference sequence). CDR3 DNA sequence: TGCAGTGCTAGAGACCCGGGACAGGGGGGCGAAAAACTGTTTTTT. Residues: CSARDPGQGGEKLFF.

This sequence joins TRBV4-2 and TRBJ2-5; weak D call: TRBD2 (6 bases). The J call may be mistaken, given a closer DNA end match to TRBJ2-1. Germline V CDR1 and CDR2: LGHNA, YNFKEQ. This CDR3 is 15 amino acids long. CDR3: CASSLEEGTYNEQFF. The CDR3 nucleotides are TGTGCCAGCAGCCTAGAGGAGGGAACCTACAATGAGCAGTTCTTC.

This clonotype was recorded a few times. V gene TRBV7-8 combines with J gene TRBJ1-1; D gene uncertain. The CDR3 is made up of 15 amino acids. Germline V lookup: CDR1 SGHVS, CDR2 FQNEAQ. The V and J ends lost 1 base and 1 base respectively, with 10 bases between them. The CDR3 DNA follows: TGTGCCAGCAGCTTAGAACGGTTCCGGAACACTGAAGCTTTCTTT. The encoded protein is CASSLERFRNTEAFF.

This clonotype showed up just a few times. The rearrangement uses TRBV12-3 or TRBV12-4 and TRBJ2-5, with D tentatively TRBD1 (7 bases). This CDR3 is built from 16 residues. V lost 3 bases, J lost 2 bases, and 16 bases lay in between. CDR3 sequence (DNA): TGTGCCAGCAGTTTCGAGGCAGGGGGAGGTCAAGAGACCCAGTACTTC. Protein product: CASSFEAGGGQETQYF.

The chain links TRBV6-1 to TRBJ2-7, with D maybe TRBD2 (5 bases). The CDR3 runs 15 residues. Per germline, CDR1 MNHNS and CDR2 SASEGT. Trimming shortened V by 6 bases and J by 2 bases, and 17 bases separated the two germline ends. The CDR3 protein is CASRIGVGVTYEQYF. Written as DNA, the CDR3 is TGTGCCAGCAGGATTGGGGTCGGGGTGACCTACGAGCAGTACTTC.

This chain joins TRBV10-2 and TRBJ1-5, with D uncertain. The germline CDR1 and CDR2 sequences are WSHSY and SAAADI. The CDR3 loop spans 13 amino acids. V lost 0 bases, J lost 6 bases, and 6 bases lay in between. As DNA, the CDR3 is TGCGCCAGCAGTGAGTCCTGGGGTCAGCCCCAGCATTTT. This gives the protein CASSESWGQPQHF.

The rearrangement links TRBV7-3 to TRBJ2-5, with D possibly called TRBD1 or TRBD2 (6 bases each). The J call is uncertain, as TRBJ2-7 better fits the DNA end. The CDR3 extends over 15 amino acids. Germline V gives CDR1 SGHTA, CDR2 FQGTGA. This CDR3 is CASSWRGAPSYEQYF. As DNA, the CDR3 is TGTGCCAGCAGTTGGAGGGGGGCCCCTTCCTACGAGCAGTACTTC.

The rearrangement links TRBV2 to TRBJ2-7; D is undetermined. Trimming shortened V by 0 bases and J by 13 bases, and 16 bases separated the two germline ends. Looked up from germline, CDR1 is SNHLY and CDR2 is FYNNEI. The CDR3 runs to 13 residues. The CDR3 protein is CASSEAQWAGSYF. The CDR3 bases are TGTGCCAGCAGTGAAGCTCAGTGGGCAGGTTCATACTTC.

This clonotype has just a few counts. The gene calls are TRBV7-2 and TRBJ2-7; tentative D call: TRBD2 (5 bases). TRBJ2-5 matches the DNA end more closely, so the J call is doubtful. Per germline, CDR1 SGHTA and CDR2 FQGNSA. The CDR3 covers 18 residues. The CDR3 DNA is TGTGCCAGCAGCTTAGGGCCTACCGGATCGGGGAACCAAGAGACCCAGTACTTC. This codes for CASSLGPTGSGNQETQYF.

This rearrangement joins TRBV29-1 to TRBJ1-4, with unresolved D. The CDR3 loop spans 13 amino acids. With 1 base removed from V and 7 bases from J, the gap between germline ends came to 10 bases. CDR1 is SQVTM, CDR2 ANQGSEA, per germline. The CDR3: CSVEVGRSEKLFF. CDR3 nucleotide sequence: TGCAGCGTTGAAGTTGGCCGGTCTGAAAAACTGTTTTTT.

V and J are TRBV3-1 and TRBJ2-5; D unclear. Germline V gene sequence: CDR1 LGHDT, CDR2 YNNKEL (reference sequence). There are 16 residues in the CDR3. Trimming took off 0 bases at V and 2 bases at J, with 13 bases between the two ends. CDR3 amino acids: CASSQETVTTQETQYF. DNA of the CDR3: TGTGCCAGCAGCCAAGAAACCGTGACAACGCAAGAGACCCAGTACTTC.

This clonotype occurred a few times. The V and J genes are TRBV5-8 and TRBJ2-1, with D unclear. Per the germline V gene, CDR1 is SGHTS and CDR2 is YDEGEE. The CDR3 spans 16 residues. V lost 4 bases, J lost 2 bases, and 16 bases lay in between. CDR3 protein: CASSKRPSVAYNEQFF. The CDR3 DNA follows: TGTGCCAGCAGCAAGCGCCCCTCGGTGGCCTACAATGAGCAGTTCTTC. The whole variable domain, remainder taken from reference TRBV5-8 and TRBJ2-1, is EAGVTQSPTHLIKTRGQQATLRCSPISGHTSVYWYQQALGLGLQFLLWYDEGEERNRGNFPPRFSGRQFPNYSSELNVNALELEDSALYLCASSKRPSVAYNEQFFGPGTRLTVL.

The chain combines TRBV2 with TRBJ2-1, with D maybe TRBD1 (6 bases). CDR3 length: 14 residues. The V end lost 5 bases, the J end lost 5 bases, and 13 bases lay between the germline ends. CDR1 and CDR2 from the germline V gene are SNHLY and FYNNEI. CDR3 amino acids: CASSPRTEHNEQFF. The CDR3 bases are TGTGCCAGCAGTCCCCGGACAGAACACAATGAGCAGTTCTTC.

This chain's CDR3 is CSARRSRAEAFF. CDR3 nucleotides: TGCAGTGCTAGACGGTCGAGGGCTGAAGCTTTCTTT. This chain uses TRBV20-1 with TRBJ1-1; D is unclear. V shed 2 bases and J shed 6 bases, with 10 bases lying between them. Germline assignment: CDR1 DFQATT and CDR2 SNEGSKA (reference sequence). This CDR3 spans 12 amino acids.

This clonotype turned up a few times. This chain links TRBV27 with TRBJ2-7; 9 bases map to TRBD2. The junction had 5 bases not matched to a gene; V was cut back by 0 bases and J by 11 bases. The V gene's germline CDR1 is MNHEY and CDR2 SMNVEV (reference sequence). The CDR3 totals 13 residues. CDR3 sequence: CASSLSVSSGEYF. In DNA form, the CDR3 reads TGTGCCAGCAGTTTATCCGTATCTAGCGGGGAGTACTTC.

This clonotype has a handful of counts. The chain carries TRBV6-1 and TRBJ1-6, with 7 nucleotides matching TRBD1. Germline V gene data show CDR1 as MNHNS and CDR2 as SASEGT. The CDR3 contains 16 residues. With 6 bases clipped from V and 7 bases from J, the junction kept 12 bases outside the gene matches. CDR3 nucleotides: TGTGCCAGCAGCCCTCAGGGGGTAGTGAACAATTCACCCCTCCACTTT. As protein: CASSPQGVVNNSPLHF.

This clonotype was seen only a few times. The chain uses TRBV9 and TRBJ2-1; the D gene is possibly TRBD1 (6 bases). Germline CDR1 SGDLS, CDR2 YYNGEE. Trimming took 6 bases from V and 2 from J, leaving 15 bases between them. This CDR3 is built from 15 residues. The CDR3, as DNA: TGTGCCAGCACGCGGCGGACAGAGCCCTACAATGAGCAGTTCTTC. It encodes CASTRRTEPYNEQFF.

CDR3 loop: CASSHTTGEGSYEQYF. CDR3 sequence (DNA): TGTGCCAGCAGCCATACGACAGGGGAGGGCTCCTACGAGCAGTACTTC. The chain combines TRBV4-2 with TRBJ2-7; a possible D gene is TRBD1 (8 bases). The CDR3 contains 16 residues. Germline CDR1 is LGHNA and CDR2 is YNFKEQ. V shed 3 bases and J shed 0 bases, with 15 bases lying between them.

This clonotype was observed a handful of times. The chain joins TRBV12-3 or TRBV12-4 to TRBJ2-5, with D unresolved. Trimming removed 2 bases at V and 5 bases at J, with 9 bases between. This CDR3 contains 13 residues. DNA of the CDR3: TGTGCCAGCAGTTTATGGGTCTCGGAGACCCAGTACTTC. Its translation is CASSLWVSETQYF.

This chain connects TRBV28 to TRBJ2-1, with 9 nucleotides matching TRBD1. The CDR3 has 16 residues. Germline lookup yields CDR1 MDHEN and CDR2 SYDVKM. Trimming took 7 bases from V and 6 from J; bases not matched to a gene: 13. CDR3 nucleotides: TGTGCCAGCATACCTCGGACAGGGGCGTCCCCCAATGAGCAGTTCTTC. Protein sequence: CASIPRTGASPNEQFF.

The rearrangement joins TRBV5-1 to TRBJ1-2; TRBD1 matches 7 bases. V lost 3 bases, J lost 8 bases, and 10 bases stayed unmatched. The CDR3 has 14 residues. Per the germline V gene, CDR1 is SGHRS and CDR2 is YFSETQ. CDR3 loop: CASSSGQVREGYTF. The CDR3, as DNA: TGCGCCAGCAGCTCCGGACAGGTCCGGGAGGGCTACACCTTC.

This rearrangement joins TRBV6-6 to TRBJ2-1; D is unresolved. Germline V gene data show CDR1 as MNHNY and CDR2 as SVGAGI (reference sequence). This CDR3 has 15 amino acids. The V and J ends lost 0 bases and 2 bases respectively, with 8 bases between them. For the CDR3, the DNA is TGTGCCAGCAGTTACTCAGGATTGGCCTACAATGAGCAGTTCTTC. Protein product: CASSYSGLAYNEQFF.